This entry features one T cell receptor (beta chain) sequence. CDR1 is SGHAT and CDR2 is FQNNGV in the germline V gene. The CDR3 runs to 13 residues. V lost 4 bases to trimming and J lost 11 bases, with 14 bases between them. Naive CD8 cells, CD45RO-negative and positively selected for CCR7, excluded terminally differentiated effector memory CD45RA+ cells. The record originates from a study of shared clonotypes between healthy human individuals. The data were produced by immunoSEQ multiplex PCR, yet TCRdb's version contains in-frame clones alone and is incomplete. The sample contains roughly 770,000 clones, about 96% of which appear only once.

Source material: naive CD8+ T cells sorted from blood. The chain has TRBV11-2 and TRBJ2-2, with D tentatively TRBD1 (6 bases). The receptor was derived from a man aged 30 to 45 in good health. In DNA form, the CDR3 reads TGTGCCAGCAGCTGGACAGATGAGGGCGAGCTGTTTTTT. Translating it yields CASSWTDEGELFF. The whole variable domain, filled in from reference TRBV11-2 and TRBJ2-2, reads EAGVAQSPRYKIIEKRQSVAFWCNPISGHATLYWYQQILGQGPKLLIQFQNNGVVDDSQLPKDRFSAERLKGVDSTLKIQPAKLEDSAVYLCASSWTDEGELFFGEGSRLTVL.